This T cell receptor (beta chain) was recovered during a study of OX40 agonist ivuxolimab in advanced cancers. About this clone: Its antigen is still unknown.

The V and J ends lost 0 bases and 7 bases respectively, with 13 bases between them. Germline V gene data show CDR1 as SGHTA and CDR2 as FQGNSA. The CDR3 is made up of 15 amino acids. Overall study findings and caveats: At 0.1 to 3.0 mg/kg and by week 6, clonal expansion occurred in CD4+ and CD8+ blood T cells. The average count of expanded clones was higher among CD8+ T cells than among CD4+.

Sequencing used immunoSEQ multiplex PCR; TCRdb keeps in-frame clones, though not all of them. Here the sample spans some 44,000 clones, over 80% being singletons. The rearrangement uses TRBV7-2 and TRBJ1-5; the D is unclear. The source was CD4+ or CD8+ T cells sorted from blood, collected in a trial of the OX40 agonist ivuxolimab. The TCR was taken from an adult with an advanced solid tumor such as melanoma, head and neck, liver or kidney cancer. DNA for the CDR3: TGTGCCAGCAGCTTAGCATTTGGTCGGGGACAGCCCCAGCATTTT. Translating gives CASSLAFGRGQPQHF.